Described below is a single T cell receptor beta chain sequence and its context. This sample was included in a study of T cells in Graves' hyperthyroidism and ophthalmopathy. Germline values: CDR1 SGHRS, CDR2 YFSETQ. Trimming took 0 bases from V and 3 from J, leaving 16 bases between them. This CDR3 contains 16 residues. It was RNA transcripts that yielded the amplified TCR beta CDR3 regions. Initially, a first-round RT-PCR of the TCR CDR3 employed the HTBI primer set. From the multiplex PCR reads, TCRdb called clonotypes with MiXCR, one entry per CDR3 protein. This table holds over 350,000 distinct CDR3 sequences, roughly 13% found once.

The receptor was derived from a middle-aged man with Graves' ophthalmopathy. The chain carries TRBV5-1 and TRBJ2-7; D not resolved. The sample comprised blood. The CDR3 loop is CASSLAAGPGLYEQYF. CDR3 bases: TGCGCCAGCAGCTTGGCTGCAGGTCCGGGCCTCTACGAGCAGTACTTC.